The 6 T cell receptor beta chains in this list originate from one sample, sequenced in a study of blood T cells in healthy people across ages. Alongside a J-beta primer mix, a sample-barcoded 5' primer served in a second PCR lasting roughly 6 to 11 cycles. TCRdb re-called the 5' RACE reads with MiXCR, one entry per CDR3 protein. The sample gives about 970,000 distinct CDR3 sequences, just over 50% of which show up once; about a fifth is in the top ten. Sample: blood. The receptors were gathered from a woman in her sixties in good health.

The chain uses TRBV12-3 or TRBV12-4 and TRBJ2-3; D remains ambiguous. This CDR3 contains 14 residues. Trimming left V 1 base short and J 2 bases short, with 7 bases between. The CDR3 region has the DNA TGTGCCAGCAGTTTAGGGGCTCACACAGATACGCAGTATTTT. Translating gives CASSLGAHTDTQYF.

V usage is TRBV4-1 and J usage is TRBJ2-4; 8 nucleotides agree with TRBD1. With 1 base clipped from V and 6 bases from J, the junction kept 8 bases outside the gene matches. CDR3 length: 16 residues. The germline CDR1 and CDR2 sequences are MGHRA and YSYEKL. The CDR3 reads CASSQGPGGTGNIQYF. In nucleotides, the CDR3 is TGCGCCAGCAGCCAAGGCCCAGGAGGGACAGGAAACATTCAGTACTTC.

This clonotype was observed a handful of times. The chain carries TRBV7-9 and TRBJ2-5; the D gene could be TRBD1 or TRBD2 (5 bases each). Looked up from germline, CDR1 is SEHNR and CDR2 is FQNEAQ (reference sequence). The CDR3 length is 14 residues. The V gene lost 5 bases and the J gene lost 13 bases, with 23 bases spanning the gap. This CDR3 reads CASSIGASTRGWYF. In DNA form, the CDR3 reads TGTGCCAGCAGCATCGGGGCATCAACCCGAGGTTGGTACTTC.

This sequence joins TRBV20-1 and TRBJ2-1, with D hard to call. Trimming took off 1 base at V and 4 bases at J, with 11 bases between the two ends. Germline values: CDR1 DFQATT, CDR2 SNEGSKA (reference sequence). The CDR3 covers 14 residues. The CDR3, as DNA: TGCAGTGCTAGAGGACCCCCTCTTTACAATGAGCAGTTCTTC. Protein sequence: CSARGPPLYNEQFF.

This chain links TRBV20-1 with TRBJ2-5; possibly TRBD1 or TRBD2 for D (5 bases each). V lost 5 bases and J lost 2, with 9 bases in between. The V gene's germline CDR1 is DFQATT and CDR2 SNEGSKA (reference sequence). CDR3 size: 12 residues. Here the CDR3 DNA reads TGCAGTGCTGGGGGACGTCAAGAGACCCAGTACTTC. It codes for CSAGGRQETQYF.

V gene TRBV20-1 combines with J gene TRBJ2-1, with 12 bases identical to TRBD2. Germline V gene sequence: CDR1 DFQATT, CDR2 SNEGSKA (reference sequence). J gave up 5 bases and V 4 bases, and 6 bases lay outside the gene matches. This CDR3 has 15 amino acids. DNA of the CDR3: TGCAGTGCTACACGACTAGCGGGAGTGAACAATGAGCAGTTCTTC. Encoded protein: CSATRLAGVNNEQFF.